Presented here are 31 T cell receptor beta chains from one specimen sequenced in a study of blood T cell repertoires in COVID-19. Only in-frame clones appear in the TCRdb table, and some are missing; sequencing was by immunoSEQ multiplex PCR. The table lists roughly 71,000 clones, around 82% of them singletons, with 7.5% to 9% in the top ten. The sequenced sample consisted of peripheral blood. The receptors derive from a man aged 45 to 65 with active COVID-19.

The chain couples TRBV13 to TRBJ2-6; D is possibly TRBD1 (5 bases). This CDR3 spans 15 amino acids. The V end was cut by 5 bases, the J end by 2 bases, with 10 bases between. Germline assignment: CDR1 PRHDT and CDR2 FYEKMQ (reference sequence). CDR3 region: CASSQGLPGANVLTF. The CDR3 coding sequence is TGTGCCAGCAGCCAGGGCCTTCCTGGGGCCAACGTCCTGACTTTC.

This chain connects TRBV11-2 to TRBJ1-3; 8 positions match TRBD1. The length of the CDR3 is 14 residues. Germline trimming cut 5 bases from V and 0 bases from J; bases unmatched to any gene: 0. The germline V gene has CDR1 SGHAT and CDR2 FQNNGV. DNA of the CDR3: TGTGCCAGCAGCACAGGGGGCTCTGGAAACACCATATATTTT. Its protein is CASSTGGSGNTIYF.

This chain uses TRBV19 with TRBJ2-5; D perhaps matches TRBD1 (6 bases). Between the trimmed V and J ends, which lost 5 bases and 0 bases, there was a span of 13 bases. This CDR3 is 15 amino acids long. Per the germline V gene, CDR1 is LNHDA and CDR2 is SQIVND (reference sequence). As DNA, the CDR3 is TGTGCCAGTAGTGTAGGACAGAAGTACCAAGAGACCCAGTACTTC. Translated: CASSVGQKYQETQYF.

This chain joins TRBV7-2 and TRBJ2-7, with 8 bases matching TRBD2. Germline values: CDR1 SGHTA, CDR2 FQGNSA. This CDR3 is 13 amino acids long. V lost 2 bases, J lost 3 bases, and 0 bases stayed unmatched. The CDR3 reads CASSLLAGYEQYF. The DNA for the CDR3 is TGTGCCAGCAGCTTACTAGCGGGCTACGAGCAGTACTTC.

This clone is labeled as medium-sized. The genes are TRBV4-1 and TRBJ2-2; D possibly corresponds to TRBD2 (5 bases). Germline loops: CDR1 MGHRA, CDR2 YSYEKL. V lost 5 bases to trimming and J lost 0 bases, with 10 bases between them. The CDR3 spans 15 residues. The CDR3 DNA sequence: TGCGCCAGCAGCACCTGGACTCCGAACACCGGGGAGCTGTTTTTT. Protein sequence: CASSTWTPNTGELFF.

The chain is built from TRBV30 and TRBJ2-3; 8 bases are a match to TRBD2. Germline CDR1 reads GTSNPN; CDR2 reads SVGIG (reference sequence). This CDR3 is 14 amino acids long. With 5 bases clipped from V and 5 bases from J, the junction kept 9 bases outside the gene matches. The CDR3 nucleotides read TGTGCCTGGGCCCCGGGACTAGGGAGAGATACGCAGTATTTT. This gives the protein CAWAPGLGRDTQYF.

This rearrangement joins TRBV10-3 to TRBJ1-2; D is unresolved. This CDR3 has 11 residues. Germline V gives CDR1 ENHRY, CDR2 SYGVKD. The germline V and J ends were trimmed by 3 bases and 4 bases, with 3 bases remaining between them. The CDR3 region has the DNA TGTGCCATCAGTGACGGCTATGGCTACACCTTC. It translates to CAISDGYGYTF.

The chain is built from TRBV5-1 and TRBJ2-2; 8 nucleotides match TRBD1. V was clipped by 4 bases and J by 6 bases; unmatched bases: 2. Looked up from germline, CDR1 is SGHRS and CDR2 is YFSETQ. The CDR3 runs 13 residues. CDR3 protein: CASSPDRAGELFF. In DNA form, the CDR3 reads TGCGCCAGCAGCCCGGACAGGGCCGGGGAGCTGTTTTTT.

The genes are TRBV5-5 and TRBJ1-2; perhaps TRBD1 as D (5 bases). The CDR3 is 13 residues long. The germline V gene has CDR1 SGHKS and CDR2 YYEKEE (reference sequence). Between the trimmed V and J ends, which lost 3 bases and 4 bases, there was a span of 10 bases. This CDR3 is CASSSQGTYGYTF. In DNA form, the CDR3 reads TGTGCCAGCAGCTCTCAGGGAACCTATGGCTACACCTTC.

This chain links TRBV5-6 with TRBJ1-1; weak D call: TRBD1 (6 bases). CDR3 length: 15 residues. The V end lost 4 bases, the J end lost 10 bases, and 23 bases lay between the germline ends. Germline lookup yields CDR1 SGHDT and CDR2 YYEEEE. CDR3 region: CASSPLGTGSLIAFF. Written as DNA, the CDR3 is TGTGCCAGCAGCCCGCTGGGTACAGGGTCCCTCATAGCTTTCTTT.

The rearrangement links TRBV7-9 to TRBJ1-4; 9 nucleotides match TRBD1. This CDR3 spans 17 amino acids. Losses at the gene ends were 3 bases for V and 0 bases for J; bases not matched to a gene: 5. CDR1 and CDR2 (germline): SEHNR, FQNEAQ (reference sequence). The DNA of the CDR3 is TGTGCCAGCAGCTTCGGACAGGGGAGTTCAACTAATGAAAAACTGTTTTTT. Translating it yields CASSFGQGSSTNEKLFF.

The genes are TRBV19 and TRBJ1-1, with no clear D. CDR3 length: 12 residues. Trimming stripped 8 bases from V and 4 bases from J, with 11 bases between. Looked up from germline, CDR1 is LNHDA and CDR2 is SQIVND (reference sequence). The CDR3 DNA follows: TGTGCCAGTGCGGTCCTGGGCACTGAAGCTTTCTTT. Translation: CASAVLGTEAFF.

V and J are TRBV3-1 (or the pseudogene TRBV3-2) and TRBJ2-7; no definite D call. Germline V gives CDR1 LGHDT, CDR2 YNNKEL (reference sequence). This CDR3 comprises 16 residues. V dropped 3 bases and J dropped 0 bases, with 15 bases sitting between them. CDR3 DNA: TGTGCCAGCAGCCACTTATCCCTATCGAGCTCCTACGAGCAGTACTTC. Translated, it gives CASSHLSLSSSYEQYF.

This chain joins TRBV5-4 and TRBJ1-2; 8 bases are a match to TRBD1. The germline CDR1 and CDR2 sequences are SGHNT and YYREEE (reference sequence). The CDR3 spans 18 residues. V was pared by 0 bases and J by 3 bases, with 13 bases of the junction left unmatched. CDR3 nucleotides: TGTGCCAGCAGCTTGGGGGGGATTGGGACAGGAGCTGACTATGGCTACACCTTC. Its protein product is CASSLGGIGTGADYGYTF.

The chain is built from TRBV4-1 and TRBJ2-2; D is ambiguous. CDR3 length: 16 amino acids. The germline V gene has CDR1 MGHRA and CDR2 YSYEKL. Trimming took 4 bases from V and 0 from J, leaving 12 bases between them. The CDR3, as DNA: TGCGCCAGCAGCCCAACACCCCATTCGAACACCGGGGAGCTGTTTTTT. Its translation is CASSPTPHSNTGELFF.

The chain has TRBV3-1 (or the pseudogene TRBV3-2) and TRBJ1-4; D unresolved. CDR3 length: 15 amino acids. Trimming took 6 bases from V and 10 from J, leaving 21 bases between them. Germline V gives CDR1 LGHDT, CDR2 YNNKEL (reference sequence). DNA for the CDR3: TGTGCCAGCAGGGAAAGCGGGGTCGCTTTCGGAAAACTGTTTTTT. It translates to CASRESGVAFGKLFF.

In its sample, this clone was seen once. This chain links TRBV1 with TRBJ2-1; no check of the table's D call, TRBD2, against the DNA was made. TRBV1 is designated a pseudogene. The CDR3 contains 15 residues. The CDR3 is CTSSRKGLVYNEQFF. In nucleotides, the CDR3 is TGCACCAGCAGCCGAAAGGGACTAGTTTACAATGAGCAGTTCTTC.

The rearrangement uses TRBV5-5 and TRBJ1-1; D might be TRBD1 (5 bases). Germline V gene sequence: CDR1 SGHKS, CDR2 YYEKEE (reference sequence). CDR3 length: 13 residues. Trimming left V 2 bases short and J 1 base short, with 6 bases between. The DNA for the CDR3 is TGTGCCAGCAGCTTCACAGGGAACACTGAAGCTTTCTTT. This sequence encodes CASSFTGNTEAFF.

The chain carries TRBV15 and TRBJ1-2, with 10 bases identical to TRBD1. Trimming at V came to 3 bases and at J to 3 bases, leaving 1 base not matched to a gene. There are 14 residues in the CDR3. Germline V CDR1 and CDR2: LNHNV, YYDKDF (reference sequence). CDR3 loop: CATSRDRGYYGYTF. CDR3 DNA: TGTGCCACCAGCAGGGACAGGGGGTACTATGGCTACACCTTC.

The gene calls are TRBV27 and TRBJ2-1; weak D call: TRBD1 (5 bases). The CDR3 is 14 amino acids. V shed 3 bases and J shed 5 bases, with 11 bases lying between them. CDR1 is MNHEY, CDR2 SMNVEV, per germline (reference sequence). The DNA of the CDR3 is TGTGCCAGCAGTTTTAACACAGGACACAATGAGCAGTTCTTC. Protein: CASSFNTGHNEQFF.

This chain links TRBV4-3 with TRBJ2-3, with a possible D match to TRBD2 (6 bases). The CDR3 length is 15 residues. Trimming shortened V by 2 bases and J by 1 base, and 10 bases separated the two germline ends. Germline V gene data show CDR1 as LGHNA and CDR2 as YSLEER. CDR3 nucleotide sequence: TGCGCCAGCAGCCAATACAAGCGGGGCACAGATACGCAGTATTTT. Translation: CASSQYKRGTDTQYF.

The V gene is TRBV28, the J gene TRBJ1-2; D perhaps matches TRBD1 (5 bases). The CDR3 spans 13 residues. Trimming stripped 2 bases from V and 5 bases from J, with 9 bases between. The germline gives CDR1 MDHEN, CDR2 SYDVKM. In nucleotides, the CDR3 is TGTGCCAGCAGTTTAGGGGGGGGTTATGGCTACACCTTC. It is translated as CASSLGGGYGYTF.

The chain uses TRBV30 and TRBJ1-5; 9 bases match TRBD1. Per germline, CDR1 GTSNPN and CDR2 SVGIG (reference sequence). The CDR3 runs to 13 residues. V was pared by 5 bases and J by 4 bases, with 3 bases of the junction left unmatched. CDR3 sequence: CAWAGTGNQPQHF. DNA of the CDR3: TGTGCCTGGGCCGGGACAGGGAATCAGCCCCAGCATTTT.

V is TRBV6-5 and J is TRBJ1-2; 7 bases fit TRBD1. The CDR3 is made up of 15 amino acids. The V gene end was trimmed by 0 bases and the J gene end by 6 bases; junction bases not matched to a gene: 7. Germline CDR1 is MNHEY and CDR2 is SVGAGI. This CDR3 reads CASSYSRGGADGYTF. For the CDR3, the DNA is TGTGCCAGCAGTTACTCGAGAGGGGGCGCGGATGGCTACACCTTC.

The chain carries TRBV20-1 and TRBJ1-1; no reliable D call. V was shortened by 3 bases and J by 6 bases, with 11 bases between the two germline ends. The CDR3 is made up of 12 amino acids. Germline V gene lookup returns CDR1 DFQATT and CDR2 SNEGSKA (reference sequence). As DNA, the CDR3 is TGCAGTGCTAGTACAGACACTCCTGAAGCTTTCTTT. It specifies CSASTDTPEAFF.

The CDR3 reads CASSPGTGAYEQYF. CDR3 bases: TGCGCCAGCAGCCCTGGGACAGGGGCCTACGAGCAGTACTTC. The chain employs TRBV5-1 and TRBJ2-7, with 10 nucleotides matching TRBD1. The CDR3 consists of 14 residues. Germline lookup yields CDR1 SGHRS and CDR2 YFSETQ. V was clipped by 4 bases and J by 2 bases; unmatched bases: 3.

The chain is built from TRBV15 and TRBJ2-5; D call uncertain. CDR1 is LNHNV and CDR2 is YYDKDF in the germline V gene (reference sequence). The V end lost 0 bases, the J end lost 5 bases, and 13 bases lay between the germline ends. The CDR3 spans 15 residues. The CDR3 nucleotides are TGTGCCACCAGCAGAGATTTGGCAGTGATGGAGACCCAGTACTTC. Translation gives CATSRDLAVMETQYF.

The rearrangement links TRBV7-2 to TRBJ2-3; 13 bases agree with TRBD2. The germline V gene encodes CDR1 SGHTA and CDR2 FQGNSA. The CDR3 runs 16 residues. The trim removed 4 bases at V and 2 bases at J, leaving 3 bases unmatched. The CDR3 DNA follows: TGTGCCAGCAGCTCCACTAGCGGGAGGGTCACAGATACGCAGTATTTT. Protein product: CASSSTSGRVTDTQYF.

This chain connects TRBV10-1 to TRBJ2-2, with a tentative D call TRBD1 (5 bases). CDR1 and CDR2 from the germline V gene are WNHNN and SYGVQD (reference sequence). Trimming stripped 6 bases from V and 4 bases from J, with 9 bases between. The CDR3 runs 13 residues. CDR3 sequence reads: CASRQGLTGELFF. CDR3 in DNA: TGCGCCAGCAGGCAGGGCCTCACCGGGGAGCTGTTTTTT.

This clone appeared a few times. V usage is TRBV5-6 and J usage is TRBJ1-2, with 10 nucleotides matching TRBD1. V trimming: 6 bases; J trimming: 4 bases; junction bases outside the gene matches: 15. The CDR3 contains 17 residues. CDR1 and CDR2 from the germline V gene are SGHDT and YYEEEE. CDR3 region: CASNPFRQGARVYGYTF. CDR3 bases: TGTGCCAGCAACCCATTTAGACAGGGGGCTAGAGTCTATGGCTACACCTTC. Supplemented by reference TRBV5-6 and TRBJ1-2, the full variable domain reads DAGVTQSPTHLIKTRGQQVTLRCSPKSGHDTVSWYQQALGQGPQFIFQYYEEEERQRGNFPDRFSGHQFPNYSSELNVNALLLGDSALYLCASNPFRQGARVYGYTFGSGTRLTVV.

The rearrangement uses TRBV11-2 and TRBJ1-2; TRBD1 aligns across 10 bases. CDR3 length: 15 amino acids. Trimming removed 1 base from V and 8 bases from J; junction bases left unmatched: 7. Germline CDR1 and CDR2: SGHAT and FQNNGV. CDR3 in amino acids: CASSLAGDRGIGYTF. CDR3 DNA sequence: TGTGCCAGCAGCTTAGCTGGGGACAGGGGTATCGGCTACACCTTC.